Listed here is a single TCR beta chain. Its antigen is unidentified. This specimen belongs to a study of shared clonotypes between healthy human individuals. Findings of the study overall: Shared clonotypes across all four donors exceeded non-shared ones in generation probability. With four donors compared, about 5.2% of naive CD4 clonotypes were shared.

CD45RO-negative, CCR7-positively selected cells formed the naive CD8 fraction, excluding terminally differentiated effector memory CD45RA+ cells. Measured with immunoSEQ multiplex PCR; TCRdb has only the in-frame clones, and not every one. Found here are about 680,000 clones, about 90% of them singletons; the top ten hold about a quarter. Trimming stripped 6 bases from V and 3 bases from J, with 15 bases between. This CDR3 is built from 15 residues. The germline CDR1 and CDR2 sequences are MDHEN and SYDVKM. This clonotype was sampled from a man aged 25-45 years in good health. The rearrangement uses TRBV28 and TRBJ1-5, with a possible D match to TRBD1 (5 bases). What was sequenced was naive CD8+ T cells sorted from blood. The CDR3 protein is CASSQGREDNQPQHF. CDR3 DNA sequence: TGTGCCAGCAGCCAGGGTCGGGAGGACAATCAGCCCCAGCATTTT.